This entry is about one T cell receptor beta chain. Its antigen is not known. Mismatch with germline at one junction end may stem from a read error. The germline gives CDR1 KGHSH, CDR2 LQKENI. The CDR3 runs to 15 residues. These data belong to a study of T cells in Graves' hyperthyroidism and ophthalmopathy. Thyroid ultrasound, orbital computed tomography, clinical symptoms, and serum thyroxine and TRAb underpinned diagnoses. TCR beta CDR3 regions were amplified from RNA transcripts. HTBI primers were used for first-round RT-PCR of the TCR CDR3. MiXCR, run by TCRdb on the multiplex PCR reads, gives a single entry per CDR3 protein. The profile shows approximately 520,000 distinct CDR3 sequences, about 24% of them singletons. Findings and limits, study-wide: Blood also showed most of the thyroid clonotypes that were expanded above 0.001.

Sequenced: blood. This receptor was taken from a woman in her twenties or thirties with Graves' ophthalmopathy. This chain joins TRBV18 and TRBJ1-1, with D unclear. The CDR3 nucleotides are TGTGCCAGCCCCCATAGTTGGGGTAGGGAGACTGAAGCTTGCTTT. It encodes CASPHSWGRETEACF.